This entry lists 15 T cell receptor beta chains sequenced from one sample in a study of T-cell reconstitution after alpha-beta-depleted transplantation in children. Using unique molecular identifiers, the investigators prepared the TCRbeta library. TCRdb re-derived calls from the PCR reads in MiXCR, one entry per CDR3 protein. This sample yields hundreds of thousands of distinct CDR3 sequences, of which about 17% are seen a single time; approximately 3% belongs to the top ten. The sequences come from PBMCs from the stem cell graft donor, collected from the stem cell graft. The receptors derive from a human donor who donated a stem cell graft to a child with acute lymphoblastic leukemia.

In its sample, this clonotype was seen a few times. The V gene is TRBV5-1, the J gene TRBJ2-7; D remains ambiguous. Germline V CDR1 and CDR2: SGHRS, YFSETQ. V was trimmed by 2 bases and J by 1 base, leaving 10 bases between them. The CDR3 extends over 14 amino acids. In DNA, the CDR3 is TGCGCCAGCAGCTTTCGTGAGACATCCTACGAGCAGTACTTC. Protein product: CASSFRETSYEQYF.

This sequence joins TRBV12-3 or TRBV12-4 and TRBJ2-7; no firm D call. V was pared by 5 bases and J by 0 bases, with 14 bases between. CDR3 size: 15 residues. DNA of the CDR3: TGTGCCAGCAGTCCCCGGAAGTCTGGCTCCTACGAGCAGTACTTC. It specifies CASSPRKSGSYEQYF.

V and J are TRBV25-1 and TRBJ1-2; 7 bases fit TRBD1. The CDR3 totals 13 residues. The germline V gene has CDR1 MGHDK and CDR2 SYGVNS. V dropped 7 bases and J dropped 6; count of bases not matched to a gene: 8. The CDR3 DNA is TGTGCCAGCAAGGGGGCAGGGCCAAATGGCTACACCTTC. Translation: CASKGAGPNGYTF.

The chain links TRBV15 to TRBJ2-3; 10 bases fit TRBD2. Germline V lookup: CDR1 LNHNV, CDR2 YYDKDF (reference sequence). The CDR3 spans 15 residues. With V trimmed by 3 bases and J by 11 bases, 11 bases remained unmatched. CDR3 in DNA: TGTGCCACCAGCAGTCTCCTAGCGGGAGAAGCGGAGCAGTATTTT. Amino acids: CATSSLLAGEAEQYF.

Note on this clonotype: An end of the junction differs from the germline gene, which may be a read error. The CDR3: CASTLGRGRVSEAFF. DNA for the CDR3: TGTGCCAGCACCTTAGGGCGGGGGCGCGTCTCTGAAGCTTTCTTT. V gene TRBV7-8 combines with J gene TRBJ1-1; maybe TRBD1 (6 bases). The length of the CDR3 is 15 residues. Germline values: CDR1 SGHVS, CDR2 FQNEAQ.

The chain has TRBV5-1 and TRBJ2-5, with TRBD2 identical over 7 bases. The junction had 13 bases not matched to a gene; V was cut back by 4 bases and J by 7 bases. Germline loops: CDR1 SGHRS, CDR2 YFSETQ. CDR3 size: 15 residues. In DNA form, the CDR3 reads TGCGCCAGCAGCCTCAGGCCGAGTGGGGAGGGGACCCAGTACTTC. Encoded protein: CASSLRPSGEGTQYF.

The V and J genes are TRBV5-1 and TRBJ2-7; 9 nucleotides match TRBD2. The CDR3 loop spans 16 amino acids. V lost 2 bases to trimming and J lost 2 bases; unmatched junction nucleotides: 8. The germline gives CDR1 SGHRS, CDR2 YFSETQ. Here the CDR3 DNA reads TGCGCCAGCAGCTTCGACGCGGGAGGGACAACCTACGAGCAGTACTTC. It specifies CASSFDAGGTTYEQYF.

There are a few counts of this clonotype. The chain recombines TRBV7-2 with TRBJ1-1; a weak D match, TRBD1 (6 bases). The CDR3 spans 15 residues. Trimming removed 4 bases at V and 4 bases at J, with 16 bases between. Germline CDR1 is SGHTA and CDR2 is FQGNSA. CDR3 amino acids: CASSSGGLLGTEAFF. The CDR3 bases are TGTGCCAGCAGCTCCGGGGGGCTCCTGGGCACTGAAGCTTTCTTT.

This clonotype came up a few times. J is TRBJ2-1 and V is TRBV4-1; D might be TRBD2 (5 bases). This CDR3 is 17 amino acids long. Germline CDR1 reads MGHRA; CDR2 reads YSYEKL. V lost 2 bases to trimming and J lost 2 bases, with 16 bases between them. In DNA, the CDR3 is TGCGCCAGCAGCCAACCCCGGCTAACTAGAGCCTACAATGAGCAGTTCTTC. This codes for CASSQPRLTRAYNEQFF.

The V gene is TRBV7-7, the J gene TRBJ2-7; D may be TRBD1 (6 bases). In germline, CDR1 is SSHAT, CDR2 FNYEAQ (reference sequence). The CDR3 spans 15 residues. The ends were cut back, 1 base at V and 3 bases at J, with 13 bases in the middle. This CDR3 is CASSLGPDRRYEQYF. The CDR3 nucleotides are TGTGCCAGCAGCTTAGGGCCAGACAGGCGCTACGAGCAGTACTTC.

The chain carries TRBV27 and TRBJ2-3; 9 nucleotides align to TRBD2. The CDR3 runs 16 residues. Trimming at V came to 2 bases and at J to 2 bases, leaving 5 bases not matched to a gene. Germline assignment: CDR1 MNHEY and CDR2 SMNVEV (reference sequence). Here the CDR3 reads CASSLSSGLATDTQYF. CDR3 sequence (DNA): TGTGCCAGCAGTTTAAGTTCGGGACTAGCCACAGATACGCAGTATTTT.

This clonotype was found a few times. This sequence joins TRBV5-1 and TRBJ2-7; 9 positions match TRBD1. V lost 0 bases to trimming and J lost 4 bases; unmatched junction nucleotides: 5. The CDR3 has 15 residues. CDR1 and CDR2 from the germline V gene are SGHRS and YFSETQ. Here the CDR3 DNA reads TGCGCCAGCAGCTTGGATGTAGGACAGGGGTACGAGCAGTACTTC. This codes for CASSLDVGQGYEQYF.

The chain combines TRBV25-1 with TRBJ1-1, with no clear D. Germline CDR1 is MGHDK and CDR2 is SYGVNS. This CDR3 is built from 15 residues. V was trimmed by 7 bases and J by 0 bases, leaving 15 bases between them. Here the CDR3 reads CASTSPEALNTEAFF. The DNA of the CDR3 is TGTGCCAGCACCTCCCCGGAAGCCTTGAACACTGAAGCTTTCTTT.

A few counts support this clonotype. The chain has TRBV7-9 and TRBJ2-7, with 10 bases fitting TRBD1. The trim removed 4 bases at V and 7 bases at J, leaving 7 bases unmatched. Germline CDR1 SEHNR, CDR2 FQNEAQ (reference sequence). CDR3 length: 14 residues. In DNA form, the CDR3 reads TGTGCCAGCAGCTCCGGGACAGGGGTGTGGGAGCAGTACTTC. It translates to CASSSGTGVWEQYF.

CDR3 sequence: CASRDGISYEQYF. Here the CDR3 DNA reads TGTGCCAGCCGGGACGGAATCTCCTACGAGCAGTACTTC. This sequence joins TRBV12-3 or TRBV12-4 and TRBJ2-7; the D call may be TRBD1 or TRBD2 (5 bases each). Trimming left V 8 bases short and J 0 bases short, with 11 bases between. The CDR3 is 13 amino acids.